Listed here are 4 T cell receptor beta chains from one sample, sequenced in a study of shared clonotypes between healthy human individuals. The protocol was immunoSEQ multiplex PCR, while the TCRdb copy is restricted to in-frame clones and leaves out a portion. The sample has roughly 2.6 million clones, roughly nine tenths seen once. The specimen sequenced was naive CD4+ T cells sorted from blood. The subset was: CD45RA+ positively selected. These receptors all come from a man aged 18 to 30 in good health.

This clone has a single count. CDR3: CAISGREWADTQYF. As DNA, the CDR3 is TGTGCCATCAGTGGGCGGGAGTGGGCAGATACGCAGTATTTT. The genes are TRBV10-3 and TRBJ2-3, with 7 positions matching TRBD2. Germline lookup yields CDR1 ENHRY and CDR2 SYGVKD. V lost 4 bases to trimming and J lost 4 bases; unmatched junction nucleotides: 5. The CDR3 runs 14 residues.

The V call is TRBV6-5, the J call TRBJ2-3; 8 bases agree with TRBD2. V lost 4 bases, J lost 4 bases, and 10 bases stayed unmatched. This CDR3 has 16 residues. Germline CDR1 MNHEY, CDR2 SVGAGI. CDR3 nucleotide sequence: TGTGCCAGCAGTTCACACAGCGGGAGACGAGCAGATACGCAGTATTTT. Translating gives CASSSHSGRRADTQYF.

The CDR3 is CASSRLGTDSGELFF. The CDR3 nucleotides read TGTGCCAGCAGTCGGTTGGGGACGGATTCCGGGGAGCTGTTTTTT. The chain recombines TRBV6-5 with TRBJ2-2; D could derive from TRBD1 or TRBD2 (5 bases each). Germline loops: CDR1 MNHEY, CDR2 SVGAGI. This CDR3 contains 15 residues. Trimming took 5 bases from V and 6 from J, leaving 16 bases between them.

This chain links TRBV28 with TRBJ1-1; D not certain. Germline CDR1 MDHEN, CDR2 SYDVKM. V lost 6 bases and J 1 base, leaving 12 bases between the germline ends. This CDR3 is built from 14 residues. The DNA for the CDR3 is TGTGCCAGCAGAGTCGGCAGTTCGAACACTGAAGCTTTCTTT. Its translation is CASRVGSSNTEAFF. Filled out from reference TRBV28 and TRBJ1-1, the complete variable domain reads DVKVTQSSRYLVKRTGEKVFLECVQDMDHENMFWYRQDPGLGLRLIYFSYDVKMKEKGDIPEGYSVSREKKERFSLILESASTNQTSMYLCASRVGSSNTEAFFGQGTRLTVV.